This T cell receptor (beta chain) was captured by sequencing in a study of cytomegalovirus exposure and HLA in healthy donors. Study-level results: A list of approximately 160 TCR beta chains associated with cytomegalovirus was given. Immune exposure information comprised only CMV serostatus. Previous analysis showed most TCR beta V segments were productive about 90% or about 30% of the time.

The PCR used 60 Vbeta and 13 Jbeta primers. Only in-frame clones appear in the TCRdb table, and some are missing; sequencing was by immunoSEQ multiplex PCR. The sample contains 150,000 or so clones, just under 80% of which appear only once. J was trimmed by 1 base and V by 5 bases; bases with no gene match: 6. The CDR3 runs to 15 residues. The germline V gene encodes CDR1 SGHVS and CDR2 FQNEAQ. On this clone: Its antigen is still unknown.

The material sequenced was PBMCs. This rearrangement joins TRBV7-8 to TRBJ2-7; TRBD2 agrees at 9 bases. This TCR was sampled from a woman in her 40s in good health and CMV-seropositive. Written as DNA, the CDR3 is TGTGCCAGCAGCCGAGCGGGGGGACCTTCCTACGAGCAGTACTTC. Amino acids: CASSRAGGPSYEQYF.